The 6 T cell receptor beta chains given below trace back to one sample, sequenced in a study of blood T cell repertoires in COVID-19. The method was immunoSEQ multiplex PCR; TCRdb's version includes in-frame clones alone and lacks a portion of them. The sample consists of approximately 40,000 clones, 80% of them appearing once. Specimen: peripheral blood. Receptors were obtained from a man older than 75 with active or convalescent COVID-19.

This sequence joins TRBV19 and TRBJ2-7; 8 nucleotides line up with TRBD2. Trimming cost V 5 bases and J 7 bases; bases outside gene matches: 13. CDR3 size: 15 residues. CDR1 is LNHDA and CDR2 is SQIVND in the germline V gene (reference sequence). The DNA for the CDR3 is TGTGCCAGTAGTCCGAGGCGGGGGGTAGTCGGAGAGCAGTACTTC. Amino acid sequence: CASSPRRGVVGEQYF.

The chain links TRBV27 to TRBJ1-5; TRBD1 agrees at 9 bases. The V and J ends lost 1 base and 4 bases, in that order; junction bases with no gene match: 8. Germline V CDR1 and CDR2: MNHEY, SMNVEV (reference sequence). The CDR3 is 17 residues long. For the CDR3, the DNA is TGTGCCAGCAGTTTATTCTTCGGGACAGGGATTAATCAGCCCCAGCATTTT. It translates to CASSLFFGTGINQPQHF.

The V and J genes are TRBV9 and TRBJ2-1, with TRBD2 identical over 10 bases. The CDR3 consists of 15 residues. Germline CDR1 is SGDLS and CDR2 is YYNGEE. With V trimmed by 3 bases and J by 0 bases, 0 bases remained unmatched. The CDR3 DNA sequence: TGTGCCAGCAGCGCTAGCGGGAGCTCCTACAATGAGCAGTTCTTC. Amino acids: CASSASGSSYNEQFF.

The gene calls are TRBV19 and TRBJ1-6, with 10 bases aligning to TRBD1. The junction had 5 bases not matched to a gene; V was cut back by 6 bases and J by 9 bases. The CDR3 extends over 14 amino acids. Germline lookup yields CDR1 LNHDA and CDR2 SQIVND (reference sequence). Here the CDR3 DNA reads TGTGCCAGTAGCGAGACAGGGGGCACTTCACCCCTCCACTTT. It yields the protein CASSETGGTSPLHF.

The V gene is TRBV5-1, the J gene TRBJ2-3; D is unresolved. CDR1 SGHRS and CDR2 YFSETQ come from the germline V gene. The CDR3 runs 18 residues. The V gene lost 0 bases and the J gene lost 1 base, with 18 bases spanning the gap. CDR3 bases: TGCGCCAGCAGCTTGGGATACACCTCCGGAGTCCGCACAGATACGCAGTATTTT. It is translated as CASSLGYTSGVRTDTQYF.

This chain uses TRBV2 with TRBJ1-4; D ambiguous. Germline V gene sequence: CDR1 SNHLY, CDR2 FYNNEI. Trimming shortened V by 3 bases and J by 6 bases, and 8 bases separated the two germline ends. The CDR3 runs to 13 residues. This CDR3 reads CASSERVDEKLFF. As DNA, the CDR3 is TGTGCCAGCAGTGAGAGGGTGGATGAAAAACTGTTTTTT. The full variable domain, completed using reference TRBV2 and TRBJ1-4, is EPEVTQTPSHQVTQMGQEVILRCVPISNHLYFYWYRQILGQKVEFLVSFYNNEISEKSEIFDDQFSVERPDGSNFTLKIRSTKLEDSAMYFCASSERVDEKLFFGSGTQLSVL.